This T cell receptor beta chain was identified during a study of cytomegalovirus exposure and HLA in healthy donors. The CDR3 has 12 residues. Trimming stripped 2 bases from V and 4 bases from J, with 6 bases between. CDR1 and CDR2 (germline): KGHSH, LQKENI. Use of 60 Vbeta and 13 Jbeta primers characterized the PCR. Using immunoSEQ multiplex PCR, the repertoire was profiled, and TCRdb retains in-frame clones only, with some absent. The sample holds about 90,000 clones, roughly 70% seen once. Of note for this clone: As yet, its antigen is unknown.

General study findings and limits: Sequencing likely caused a cluster of highly shared sequence variants. Clonal expansion was found to be greater in HLA-associated TCR beta chains than in equally common others in a later analysis.

V gene TRBV18 combines with J gene TRBJ2-7; D call uncertain. This TCR was sampled from a man aged 30 to 39 in good health and CMV-seronegative. The sequencing input was PBMCs. CDR3 sequence: CASSPIPYEQYF. DNA for the CDR3: TGTGCCAGCTCACCAATCCCTTACGAGCAGTACTTC.